These 5 T cell receptor beta chains came from one sample sequenced in a study of cytomegalovirus exposure and HLA in healthy donors. The PCR ran on 60 Vbeta and 13 Jbeta primers. Clones were read by immunoSEQ multiplex PCR, and TCRdb kept only the in-frame ones, dropping some. The sample has around 150,000 clones; more than 60% are singletons. Material: PBMCs. The origin of the receptors is a man younger than 30 in good health and CMV-seropositive.

The V gene is TRBV5-4, the J gene TRBJ1-2; possible D gene TRBD1, 5 bases. This CDR3 spans 15 amino acids. Germline V gene lookup returns CDR1 SGHNT and CDR2 YYREEE (reference sequence). Trimming shortened V by 4 bases and J by 8 bases, and 21 bases separated the two germline ends. The CDR3 DNA sequence: TGTGCCAGCAGCCCCCTGAACCCAGGGATAAGAGGCTACACCTTC. Its protein is CASSPLNPGIRGYTF.

The V and J genes are TRBV10-2 and TRBJ2-7; a possible D gene is TRBD2 (5 bases). The ends were cut back, 4 bases at V and 4 bases at J, with 8 bases in the middle. The germline gives CDR1 WSHSY, CDR2 SAAADI. This CDR3 comprises 12 residues. CDR3 sequence: CASSGTLYEQYF. The CDR3 DNA reads TGCGCCAGCAGTGGGACTTTGTACGAGCAGTACTTC.

The V gene is TRBV7-9, the J gene TRBJ2-3; 8 nucleotides line up with TRBD1. Per germline, CDR1 SEHNR and CDR2 FQNEAQ (reference sequence). The J segment lost 6 bases and the V segment lost 1 base, leaving 6 bases of the junction unmatched. The CDR3 loop spans 15 amino acids. This chain's CDR3 is CASSLVQGAGDTQYF. The CDR3 nucleotides are TGTGCCAGCAGCTTAGTGCAGGGGGCAGGGGATACGCAGTATTTT.

This chain connects TRBV5-5 to TRBJ2-7; TRBD2 agrees at 8 bases. Germline V gene sequence: CDR1 SGHKS, CDR2 YYEKEE (reference sequence). V shed 2 bases, J shed 4 bases, and the junction held 5 bases outside the gene matches. This CDR3 comprises 14 residues. CDR3 region: CASSFGAGAYEQYF. CDR3 sequence (DNA): TGTGCCAGCAGCTTCGGAGCGGGAGCGTACGAGCAGTACTTC.

This rearrangement joins TRBV7-9 to TRBJ1-1; 12 bases fit TRBD1. In germline, CDR1 is SEHNR, CDR2 FQNEAQ (reference sequence). The CDR3 is 15 residues long. After removal of 4 bases from V and 5 bases from J, the junction contained 5 bases not matched to a gene. Here the CDR3 reads CASSSGQGARTEAFF. The CDR3, as DNA: TGTGCCAGCAGCTCGGGACAGGGGGCAAGAACTGAAGCTTTCTTT. Full variable domain (outside the CDR3, taken from reference TRBV7-9 and TRBJ1-1): DTGVSQNPRHKITKRGQNVTFRCDPISEHNRLYWYRQTLGQGPEFLTYFQNEAQLEKSRLLSDRFSAERPKGSFSTLEIQRTEQGDSAMYLCASSSGQGARTEAFFGQGTRLTVV.